The 5 T cell receptor beta chains given below trace back to one sample, sequenced in a study of PD-L1 blockade in urothelial cancer. Time point of the sample: peripheral blood 6 weeks after treatment start. Profiling relied on immunoSEQ multiplex PCR, and the TCRdb table lists in-frame clones only, not all of them. Here the sample spans more than 95,000 clones, around 89% being singletons. The sample in question was PBMCs, obtained around atezolizumab (anti-PD-L1) treatment. These receptors all come from a man in his sixties with urothelial cancer.

The V and J genes are TRBV18 and TRBJ2-5; the D is unclear. CDR1 is KGHSH, CDR2 LQKENI, per germline. V was trimmed by 0 bases and J by 2 bases, leaving 7 bases between them. This CDR3 region has 14 residues. This CDR3 is CASSPPMEQETQYF. For the CDR3, the DNA is TGTGCCAGCTCACCACCCATGGAGCAAGAGACCCAGTACTTC.

The rearrangement uses TRBV18 and TRBJ2-7; TRBD1 is a possible D gene (6 bases). The CDR3 has 15 residues. V was pared by 3 bases and J by 5 bases, with 17 bases between. Germline V lookup: CDR1 KGHSH, CDR2 LQKENI. The CDR3: CASSPFTSGVDEQYF. CDR3 nucleotide sequence: TGTGCCAGCTCACCTTTTACATCAGGGGTCGACGAGCAGTACTTC.

The chain joins TRBV6-6 to TRBJ2-3; 9 nucleotides agree with TRBD1. Germline V gene sequence: CDR1 MNHNY, CDR2 SVGAGI (reference sequence). Germline trimming cut 6 bases from V and 5 bases from J; bases unmatched to any gene: 9. This CDR3 contains 15 residues. The CDR3 loop reads CASRNTGGQGDTQYF. The CDR3 nucleotides are TGTGCCAGCAGAAATACAGGGGGCCAGGGAGATACGCAGTATTTT.

The chain links TRBV7-2 to TRBJ1-2; a possible D gene is TRBD1 (6 bases). The CDR3 has 16 residues. Trimming took off 1 base at V and 4 bases at J, with 16 bases between the two ends. Germline lookup yields CDR1 SGHTA and CDR2 FQGNSA. The DNA for the CDR3 is TGTGCCAGCAGCTTAGTAAGTGGCGGGGGCGGCTATGGCTACACCTTC. Amino acid sequence: CASSLVSGGGGYGYTF.

V is TRBV6-5 and J is TRBJ1-3, with D unresolved. Germline V gene lookup returns CDR1 MNHEY and CDR2 SVGAGI. V shed 0 bases and J shed 4 bases, with 10 bases lying between them. The CDR3 contains 15 residues. As DNA, the CDR3 is TGTGCCAGCAGTTACTCGAGTGGGCTGGGAAACACCATATATTTT. Its protein is CASSYSSGLGNTIYF.